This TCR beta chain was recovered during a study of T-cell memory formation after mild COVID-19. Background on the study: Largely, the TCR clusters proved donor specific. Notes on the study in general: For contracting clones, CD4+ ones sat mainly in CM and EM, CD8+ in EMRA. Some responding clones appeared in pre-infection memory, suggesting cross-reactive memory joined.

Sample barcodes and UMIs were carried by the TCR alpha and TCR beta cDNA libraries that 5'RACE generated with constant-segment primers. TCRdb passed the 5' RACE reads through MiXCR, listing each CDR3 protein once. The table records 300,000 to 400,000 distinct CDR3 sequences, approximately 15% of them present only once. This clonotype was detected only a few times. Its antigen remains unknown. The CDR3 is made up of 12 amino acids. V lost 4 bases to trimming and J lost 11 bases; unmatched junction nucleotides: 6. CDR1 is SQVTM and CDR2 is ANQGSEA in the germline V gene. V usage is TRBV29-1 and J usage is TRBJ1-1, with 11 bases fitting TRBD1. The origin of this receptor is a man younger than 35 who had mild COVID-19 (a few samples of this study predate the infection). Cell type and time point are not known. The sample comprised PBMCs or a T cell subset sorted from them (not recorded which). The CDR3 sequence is CSVGGQGARAFF. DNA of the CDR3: TGCAGCGTTGGAGGACAGGGGGCGAGGGCTTTCTTT. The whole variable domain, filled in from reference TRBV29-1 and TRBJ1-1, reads SAVISQKPSRDICQRGTSLTIQCQVDSQVTMMFWYRQQPGQSLTLIATANQGSEATYESGFVIDKFPISRPNLTFSTLTVSNMSPEDSSIYLCSVGGQGARAFFGQGTRLTVV.